This TCR beta chain was identified during a study of blood T cell repertoires in COVID-19. Background on the study: Donors in the United States, Italy and Spain gave samples during acute or convalescent COVID-19. T cells, B-cell-depleted T cells, or PBMCs supplied cDNA or gDNA.

V lost 2 bases and J lost 6, with 10 bases in between. Looked up from germline, CDR1 is SQVTM and CDR2 is ANQGSEA. The CDR3 extends over 12 amino acids. Under the authors' procedure: From reference gene primer amplification, estimates of nucleated cell counts were derived. Generated by immunoSEQ multiplex PCR, the TCRdb table keeps only in-frame clones and is missing some. V and J calls and clone size follow that table, whereas D and trimming were derived from the DNA. The profile shows some 140,000 clones, about 76% of them singletons. The sequence derives from a man older than 75 with acute or convalescent COVID-19. The chain carries TRBV29-1 and TRBJ1-2; TRBD1 is a possible D gene (5 bases). Material for sequencing was peripheral blood. CDR3 DNA: TGCAGCGTTGAAAAACAGGCGGATGGCTACACCTTC. This gives the protein CSVEKQADGYTF. Full variable domain (outside the CDR3, taken from reference TRBV29-1 and TRBJ1-2): SAVISQKPSRDICQRGTSLTIQCQVDSQVTMMFWYRQQPGQSLTLIATANQGSEATYESGFVIDKFPISRPNLTFSTLTVSNMSPEDSSIYLCSVEKQADGYTFGSGTRLTVV.